The clone carrying this TCR beta chain was picked up a small number of times. The antigen remains undetermined. The entry originates in a study of blood T cells in healthy people across ages. V lost 1 base to trimming and J lost 0 bases, with 10 bases between them. The germline V gene has CDR1 SGHAT and CDR2 FQNNGV. This CDR3 region has 16 residues. Then a second PCR, running about 6 to 11 cycles, was carried out with a sample-barcoded 5' primer and a J-beta primer mix. MiXCR, applied by TCRdb to the 5' RACE reads, yields one record per CDR3 protein. Here the sample spans roughly 800,000 distinct CDR3 sequences, more than 20% being singletons. Findings and limits, study-wide: Age advanced and TCR beta diversity per million T cells fell, roughly linearly.

In addition, the sample was reused for a study of T cells of mothers and their children.

Input material: blood. The chain recombines TRBV11-2 with TRBJ2-1; the D gene is possibly TRBD1 (6 bases). The sequence was collected from a boy aged 5 to 17 in good health. The CDR3 reads CASSLARQVSYNEQFF. CDR3 bases: TGTGCCAGCAGCTTAGCAAGACAGGTCTCCTACAATGAGCAGTTCTTC.